One and the same sample provided the 18 T cell receptor beta chains below, sequenced in a study of blood T cell repertoires in COVID-19. TCRdb's table, derived via immunoSEQ multiplex PCR, lists solely in-frame clones and lacks some. There are more than 130,000 clones in the sample; 70% to 85% occur only once, and about 9.3% lies in the top ten. The specimen was peripheral blood. These receptors were obtained from a woman aged 80 or over in a cohort sampled during active or convalescent COVID-19.

This clone was recorded once. The V and J genes are TRBV4-2 and TRBJ2-7; TRBD2 agrees at 12 bases. There are 17 residues in the CDR3. CDR1 LGHNA and CDR2 YNFKEQ come from the germline V gene. V lost 2 bases to trimming and J lost 3 bases; unmatched junction nucleotides: 8. In DNA, the CDR3 is TGTGCCAGCAGCCAAAGGACTAGCGGGGCTAAACACTACGAGCAGTACTTC. Amino acid sequence: CASSQRTSGAKHYEQYF.

This chain connects TRBV5-1 to TRBJ2-3, with TRBD2 matching over 7 bases. The ends lost 0 bases at V and 2 bases at J; junction bases unmatched: 3. The CDR3 spans 15 residues. Germline V gene sequence: CDR1 SGHRS, CDR2 YFSETQ. DNA for the CDR3: TGCGCCAGCAGCTTGGAAGGGAGGGTCACAGATACGCAGTATTTT. Translated: CASSLEGRVTDTQYF.

This clone was seen a few times. Other DNA sequences in the same sample also yield this CDR3. The chain is built from TRBV5-1 and TRBJ1-1; D perhaps matches TRBD1 (5 bases). V shed 2 bases and J shed 5 bases, with 7 bases lying between them. There are 12 residues in the CDR3. The germline CDR1 and CDR2 sequences are SGHRS and YFSETQ. This chain's CDR3 is CASSFSGTEAFF. The CDR3 nucleotides are TGCGCCAGCAGCTTCTCAGGGACTGAAGCTTTCTTT.

The chain has TRBV27 and TRBJ2-7; a weak D match, TRBD1 (7 bases). Trimming shortened V by 3 bases and J by 3 bases, and 12 bases separated the two germline ends. The germline V gene has CDR1 MNHEY and CDR2 SMNVEV (reference sequence). The CDR3 loop spans 14 amino acids. The CDR3 sequence is CASSFRGVGYEQYV. CDR3 DNA sequence: TGTGCCAGCAGTTTCAGGGGGGTCGGCTACGAGCAGTACGTC.

The gene calls are TRBV7-2 and TRBJ2-3, with TRBD2 matching 8 bases. CDR3 length equals 15 residues. J gave up 4 bases and V 3 bases, and 6 bases lay outside the gene matches. Germline V gene data show CDR1 as SGHTA and CDR2 as FQGNSA. For the CDR3, the DNA is TGTGCCAGCAGCTTCGCTGCGGGGGGTTCAGATACGCAGTATTTT. Residues: CASSFAAGGSDTQYF. The full variable domain, its missing parts supplied by reference TRBV7-2 and TRBJ2-3, is GAGVSQSPSNKVTEKGKDVELRCDPISGHTALYWYRQSLGQGLEFLIYFQGNSAPDKSGLPSDRFSAERTGGSVSTLTIQRTQQEDSAVYLCASSFAAGGSDTQYFGPGTRLTVL.

This clone was observed a single time. V gene TRBV5-8 combines with J gene TRBJ2-1, with 9 bases matching TRBD2. This CDR3 contains 15 residues. The germline gives CDR1 SGHTS, CDR2 YDEGEE. V gave up 7 bases and J gave up 0 bases; unmatched junction bases: 5. The CDR3 bases are TGTGCCAGCGAGCGGGGGGCCCACTCCTACAATGAGCAGTTCTTC. As protein: CASERGAHSYNEQFF.

J is TRBJ2-5 and V is TRBV6-4; perhaps TRBD2 as D (6 bases). The CDR3 runs 13 residues. Germline CDR1 and CDR2: MRHNA and SNTAGT. Trimming shortened V by 6 bases and J by 3 bases, and 11 bases separated the two germline ends. DNA for the CDR3: TGTGCCAGCAGCAGGGAGGAAAAAGAGACCCAGTACTTC. It codes for CASSREEKETQYF.

The chain carries TRBV5-1 and TRBJ1-4, with TRBD1 as a possible D gene (5 bases). Trimming stripped 2 bases from V and 4 bases from J, with 9 bases between. There are 14 residues in the CDR3. Germline CDR1 SGHRS, CDR2 YFSETQ. The CDR3 DNA sequence: TGCGCCAGCAGCTTAGGGGTCGGTAATGAAAAACTGTTTTTT. It encodes CASSLGVGNEKLFF.

The chain carries TRBV9 and TRBJ2-3, with TRBD2 matching 8 bases. V lost 1 base, J lost 1 base, and 2 bases stayed unmatched. The CDR3 has 15 amino acids. Per germline, CDR1 SGDLS and CDR2 YYNGEE. CDR3 sequence reads: CASSVSSGRTDTQYF. In DNA form, the CDR3 reads TGTGCCAGCAGCGTATCTAGCGGGCGCACAGATACGCAGTATTTT.

V is TRBV19 and J is TRBJ1-3, with D perhaps TRBD1 (6 bases). The ends were cut back, 7 bases at V and 4 bases at J, with 14 bases in the middle. This CDR3 is built from 14 residues. Germline V gives CDR1 LNHDA, CDR2 SQIVND (reference sequence). The DNA for the CDR3 is TGTGCCAGTACAGCGGGGGCGAGGGGAAACACCATATATTTT. Translating gives CASTAGARGNTIYF.

J is TRBJ2-7 and V is TRBV18; a weak D match, TRBD2 (5 bases). Germline CDR1 is KGHSH and CDR2 is LQKENI. V was shortened by 5 bases and J by 2 bases, with 13 bases between the two germline ends. This CDR3 contains 14 residues. The CDR3 nucleotides read TGTGCCAGCTCAAACGAGGGTAAGGCCTACGAGCAGTACTTC. It yields the protein CASSNEGKAYEQYF.

The V and J genes are TRBV3-1 (or the pseudogene TRBV3-2) and TRBJ2-3, with 8 bases fitting TRBD1. The CDR3 totals 16 residues. V trimming: 0 bases; J trimming: 1 base; junction bases outside the gene matches: 3. CDR1 LGHDT and CDR2 YNNKEL come from the germline V gene (reference sequence). CDR3 residues: CASSQENRGGTDTQYF. The CDR3 nucleotides read TGTGCCAGCAGCCAAGAAAACAGGGGGGGCACAGATACGCAGTATTTT.

This clone has ten or more counts. This rearrangement joins TRBV19 to TRBJ1-6; D is ambiguous. This CDR3 has 13 residues. Deletions cut 5 bases from V and 8 bases from J, with 10 bases between. Germline V lookup: CDR1 LNHDA, CDR2 SQIVND (reference sequence). The CDR3 loop reads CASSEGFDSPLHF. The DNA for the CDR3 is TGTGCCAGTAGTGAGGGATTTGATTCACCCCTCCACTTT.

The chain has TRBV7-2 and TRBJ2-1; TRBD2 might be the D (5 bases). The CDR3 is 13 amino acids. The germline V gene has CDR1 SGHTA and CDR2 FQGNSA. V was pared by 0 bases and J by 9 bases, with 9 bases between. The CDR3 region has the DNA TGTGCCAGCAGCTTAGCGCGACTACGTGAGCAGTTCTTC. Encoded protein: CASSLARLREQFF.

This chain joins TRBV3-1 (or the pseudogene TRBV3-2) and TRBJ1-2, with 9 bases aligning to TRBD1. This CDR3 comprises 12 residues. Unmatched junction bases numbered 3, after V lost 1 base and J lost 12 bases. The germline CDR1 and CDR2 sequences are LGHDT and YNNKEL (reference sequence). Written as DNA, the CDR3 is TGTGCCAGCAGCCAAGGACAGGGGGTCCACACCTTC. The encoded protein is CASSQGQGVHTF.

V usage is TRBV21-1 and J usage is TRBJ1-4; TRBD1 is the table's D call, not checked against the DNA. TRBV21-1 is shown as a pseudogene. The CDR3 covers 21 residues. CDR3 in amino acids: CASSKTSGTGGQRGPREKLFF. CDR3 DNA sequence: TGTGCCAGCAGCAAAACTTCCGGGACAGGGGGCCAGAGGGGTCCTAGGGAAAAACTGTTTTTT.

The V call is TRBV11-1, the J call TRBJ2-1; perhaps TRBD1 as D (5 bases). CDR3 length: 13 residues. The V and J ends lost 6 bases and 0 bases respectively, with 6 bases between them. The V gene's germline CDR1 is SGHAT and CDR2 FQDESV (reference sequence). DNA for the CDR3: TGTGCCAGCAGGGGGCCCTCCTACAATGAGCAGTTCTTC. This codes for CASRGPSYNEQFF.

V is TRBV3-1 (or the pseudogene TRBV3-2) and J is TRBJ1-2, with D unresolved. Germline lookup yields CDR1 LGHDT and CDR2 YNNKEL (reference sequence). Trimming removed 2 bases at V and 8 bases at J, with 15 bases between. This CDR3 comprises 14 residues. The CDR3 sequence is CASSQLQRGVGYTF. In DNA form, the CDR3 reads TGTGCCAGCAGCCAATTACAACGGGGTGTAGGCTACACCTTC.